This T cell receptor (beta chain) stems from a study of cytomegalovirus exposure and HLA in healthy donors. The PCR used 60 Vbeta and 13 Jbeta primers. TCRdb's table, derived via immunoSEQ multiplex PCR, lists solely in-frame clones and lacks some. The sample yields 80,000 to 100,000 clones, 70% to 75% seen once. Points on this clone: Its antigen is currently unknown.

Study-wide findings and caveats: As a later analysis revealed, most CMV-associated TCR beta chains appeared HLA-restricted. Prior analysis indicated that the majority of TCR beta V segments exhibited productivity approximately 90% or approximately 30% of the time. The authors enumerated over 150 TCR beta chains as linked to cytomegalovirus.

The sequenced material came from PBMCs. The clonotype comes from a man aged 40-49 years in good health and CMV-seronegative.

The CDR3 is CASRQESSSYEQYF. CDR3 nucleotides: TGTGCCAGCAGGCAAGAGAGTAGCTCCTACGAGCAGTACTTC. The chain is built from TRBV27 and TRBJ2-7; no clear D. Germline V lookup: CDR1 MNHEY, CDR2 SMNVEV (reference sequence). The CDR3 spans 14 residues. V was trimmed by 6 bases and J by 0 bases, leaving 12 bases between them.